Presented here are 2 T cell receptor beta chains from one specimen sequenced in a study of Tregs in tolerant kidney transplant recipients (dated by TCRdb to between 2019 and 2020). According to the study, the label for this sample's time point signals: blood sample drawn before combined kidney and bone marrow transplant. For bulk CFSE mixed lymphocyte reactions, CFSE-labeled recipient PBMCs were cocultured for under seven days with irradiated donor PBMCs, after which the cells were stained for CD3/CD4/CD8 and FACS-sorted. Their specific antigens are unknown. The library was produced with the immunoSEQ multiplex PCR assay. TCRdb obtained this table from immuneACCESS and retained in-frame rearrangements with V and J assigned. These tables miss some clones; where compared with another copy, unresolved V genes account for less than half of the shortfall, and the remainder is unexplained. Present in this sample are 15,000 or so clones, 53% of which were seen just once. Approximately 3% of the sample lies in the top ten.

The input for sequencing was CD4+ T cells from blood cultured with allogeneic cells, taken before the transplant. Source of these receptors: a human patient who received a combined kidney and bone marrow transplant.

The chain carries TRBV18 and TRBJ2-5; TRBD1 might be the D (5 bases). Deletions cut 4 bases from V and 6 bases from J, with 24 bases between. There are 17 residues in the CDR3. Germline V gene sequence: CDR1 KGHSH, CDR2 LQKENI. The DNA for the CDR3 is TGTGCCAGCTCACTCACCATAGCAGGGAATCAAGGGCAGACCCAGTACTTC. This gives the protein CASSLTIAGNQGQTQYF.

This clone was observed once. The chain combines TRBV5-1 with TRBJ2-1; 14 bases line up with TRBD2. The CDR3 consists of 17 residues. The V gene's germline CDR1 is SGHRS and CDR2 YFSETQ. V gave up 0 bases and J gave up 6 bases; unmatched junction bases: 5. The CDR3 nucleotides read TGCGCCAGCAGCTTGGCCTTGGGACTAGCGGGAGCCAATGAGCAGTTCTTC. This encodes CASSLALGLAGANEQFF.